This T cell receptor (beta chain) was obtained from a study of CD8 T cells in Susac syndrome. With random hexamers, reverse transcription was performed on about 0.45 to 1 ug of RNA. TCRdb redid the calling of the immunoSEQ multiplex PCR reads with MiXCR, one entry per CDR3 protein. The sample holds roughly 330,000 distinct CDR3 sequences, roughly 94% seen once. CDR3 length equals 15 residues. The germline CDR1 and CDR2 sequences are LGHDT and YNNKEL (reference sequence). The V gene lost 3 bases and the J gene lost 3 bases, with 12 bases spanning the gap. The rearrangement uses TRBV3-1 and TRBJ1-5; maybe TRBD1 (6 bases). Sequenced input: CD4+ T cells from PBMCs. The receptor was derived from a human donor with multiple sclerosis. Here the CDR3 reads CASSQMGHSNQPQHF. In DNA form, the CDR3 reads TGTGCCAGCAGCCAGATGGGACACTCCAATCAGCCCCAGCATTTT.